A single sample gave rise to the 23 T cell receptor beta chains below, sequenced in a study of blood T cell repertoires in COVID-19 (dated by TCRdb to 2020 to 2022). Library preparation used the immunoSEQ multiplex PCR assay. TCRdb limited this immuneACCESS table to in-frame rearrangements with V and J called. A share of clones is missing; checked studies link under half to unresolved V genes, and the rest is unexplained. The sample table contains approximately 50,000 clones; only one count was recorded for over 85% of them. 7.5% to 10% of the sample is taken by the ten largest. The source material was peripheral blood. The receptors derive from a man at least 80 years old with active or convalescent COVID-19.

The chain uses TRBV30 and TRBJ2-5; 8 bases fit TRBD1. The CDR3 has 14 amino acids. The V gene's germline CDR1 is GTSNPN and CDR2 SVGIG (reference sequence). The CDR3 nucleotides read TGTGCTTCGAAGGTCCAGGGGGCTTCAAAGACCCAGTACTTC. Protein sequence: CASKVQGASKTQYF.

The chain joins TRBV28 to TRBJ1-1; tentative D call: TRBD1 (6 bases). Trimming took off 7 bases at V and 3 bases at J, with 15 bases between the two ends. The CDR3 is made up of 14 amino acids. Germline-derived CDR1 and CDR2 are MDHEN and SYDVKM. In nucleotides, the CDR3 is TGTGCCAGCACCCCGGGGGGGCACGACACTGAAGCTTTCTTT. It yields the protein CASTPGGHDTEAFF.

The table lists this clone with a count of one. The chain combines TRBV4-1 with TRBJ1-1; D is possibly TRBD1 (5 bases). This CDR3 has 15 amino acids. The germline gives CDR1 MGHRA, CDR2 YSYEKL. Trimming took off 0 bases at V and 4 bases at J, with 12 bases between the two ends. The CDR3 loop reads CASSQEESRVTEAFF. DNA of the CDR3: TGCGCCAGCAGCCAAGAGGAGAGCAGGGTCACTGAAGCTTTCTTT.

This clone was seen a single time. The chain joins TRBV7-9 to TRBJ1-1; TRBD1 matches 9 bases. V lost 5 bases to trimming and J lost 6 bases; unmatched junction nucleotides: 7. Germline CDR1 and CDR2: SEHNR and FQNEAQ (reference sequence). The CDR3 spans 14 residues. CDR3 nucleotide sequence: TGTGCCAGCAGCCCGGGGACAGGGCGGTCTGAAGCTTTCTTT. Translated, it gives CASSPGTGRSEAFF. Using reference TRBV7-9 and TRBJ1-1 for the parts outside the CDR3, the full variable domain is DTGVSQNPRHKITKRGQNVTFRCDPISEHNRLYWYRQTLGQGPEFLTYFQNEAQLEKSRLLSDRFSAERPKGSFSTLEIQRTEQGDSAMYLCASSPGTGRSEAFFGQGTRLTVV.

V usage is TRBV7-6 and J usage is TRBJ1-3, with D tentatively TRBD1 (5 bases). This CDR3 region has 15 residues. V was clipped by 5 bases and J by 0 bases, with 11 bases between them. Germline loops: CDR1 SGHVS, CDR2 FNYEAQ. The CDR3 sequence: CASSPLGHSGNTIYF. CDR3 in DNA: TGTGCCAGCAGCCCCCTCGGACACTCTGGAAACACCATATATTTT. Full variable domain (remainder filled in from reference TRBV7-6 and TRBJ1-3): GAGVSQSPRYKVTKRGQDVALRCDPISGHVSLYWYRQALGQGPEFLTYFNYEAQQDKSGLPNDRFSAERPEGSISTLTIQRTEQRDSAMYRCASSPLGHSGNTIYFGEGSWLTVV.

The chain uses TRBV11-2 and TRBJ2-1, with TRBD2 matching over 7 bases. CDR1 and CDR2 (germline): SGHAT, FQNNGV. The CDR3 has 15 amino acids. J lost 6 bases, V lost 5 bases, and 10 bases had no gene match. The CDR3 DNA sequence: TGTGCCAGCAGCCCTAGCGGCCCTCTATCCAATGAGCAGTTCTTC. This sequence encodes CASSPSGPLSNEQFF. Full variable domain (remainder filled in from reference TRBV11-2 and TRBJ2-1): EAGVAQSPRYKIIEKRQSVAFWCNPISGHATLYWYQQILGQGPKLLIQFQNNGVVDDSQLPKDRFSAERLKGVDSTLKIQPAKLEDSAVYLCASSPSGPLSNEQFFGPGTRLTVL.

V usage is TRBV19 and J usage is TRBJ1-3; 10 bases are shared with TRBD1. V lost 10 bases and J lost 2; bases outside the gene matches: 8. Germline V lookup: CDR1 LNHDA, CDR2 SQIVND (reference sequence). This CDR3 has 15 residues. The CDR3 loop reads CAIGTGDPTGNTIYF. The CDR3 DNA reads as TGTGCCATAGGGACAGGGGACCCGACTGGAAACACCATATATTTT.

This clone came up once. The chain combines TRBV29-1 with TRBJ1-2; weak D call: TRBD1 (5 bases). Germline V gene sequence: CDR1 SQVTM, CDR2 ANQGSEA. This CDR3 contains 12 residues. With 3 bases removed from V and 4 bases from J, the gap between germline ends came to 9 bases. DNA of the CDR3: TGCAGCGTTGACCAGGGTAGCTATGGCTACACCTTC. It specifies CSVDQGSYGYTF. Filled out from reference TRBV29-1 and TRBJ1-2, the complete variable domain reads SAVISQKPSRDICQRGTSLTIQCQVDSQVTMMFWYRQQPGQSLTLIATANQGSEATYESGFVIDKFPISRPNLTFSTLTVSNMSPEDSSIYLCSVDQGSYGYTFGSGTRLTVV.

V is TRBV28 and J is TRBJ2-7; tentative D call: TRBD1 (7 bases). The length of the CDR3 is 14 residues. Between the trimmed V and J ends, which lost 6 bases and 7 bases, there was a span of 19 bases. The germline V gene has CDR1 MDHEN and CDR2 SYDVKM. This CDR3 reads CASRTRGVWGEQYF. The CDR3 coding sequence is TGTGCCAGCAGAACCAGGGGGGTGTGGGGTGAGCAGTACTTC.

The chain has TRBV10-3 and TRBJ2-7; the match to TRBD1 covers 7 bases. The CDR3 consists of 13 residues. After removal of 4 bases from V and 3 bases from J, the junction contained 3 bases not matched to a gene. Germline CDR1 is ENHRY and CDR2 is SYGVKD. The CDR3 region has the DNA TGTGCCATCAGTGGGCGACAGGGCTACGAGCAGTACTTC. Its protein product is CAISGRQGYEQYF.

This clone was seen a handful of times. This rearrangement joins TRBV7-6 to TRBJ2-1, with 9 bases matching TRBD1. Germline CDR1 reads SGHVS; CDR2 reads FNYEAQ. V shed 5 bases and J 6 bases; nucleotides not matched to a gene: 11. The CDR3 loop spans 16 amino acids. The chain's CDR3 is CASSVGGQGIRNEQFF. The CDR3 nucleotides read TGTGCCAGCAGCGTCGGAGGACAGGGGATCCGCAATGAGCAGTTCTTC. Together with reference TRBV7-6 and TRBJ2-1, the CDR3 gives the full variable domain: GAGVSQSPRYKVTKRGQDVALRCDPISGHVSLYWYRQALGQGPEFLTYFNYEAQQDKSGLPNDRFSAERPEGSISTLTIQRTEQRDSAMYRCASSVGGQGIRNEQFFGPGTRLTVL.

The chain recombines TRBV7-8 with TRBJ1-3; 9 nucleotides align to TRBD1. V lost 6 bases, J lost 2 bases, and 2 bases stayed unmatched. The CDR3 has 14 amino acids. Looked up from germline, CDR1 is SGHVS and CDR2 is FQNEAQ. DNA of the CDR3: TGTGCCAGCAGGGGACAGGGCCCTGGAAACACCATATATTTT. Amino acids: CASRGQGPGNTIYF.

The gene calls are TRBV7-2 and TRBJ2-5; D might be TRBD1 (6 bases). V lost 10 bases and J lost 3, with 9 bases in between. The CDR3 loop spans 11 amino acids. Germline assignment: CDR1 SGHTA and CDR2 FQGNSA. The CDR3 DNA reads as TGTGCCACCGGACAGAAAGAGACCCAGTACTTC. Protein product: CATGQKETQYF.

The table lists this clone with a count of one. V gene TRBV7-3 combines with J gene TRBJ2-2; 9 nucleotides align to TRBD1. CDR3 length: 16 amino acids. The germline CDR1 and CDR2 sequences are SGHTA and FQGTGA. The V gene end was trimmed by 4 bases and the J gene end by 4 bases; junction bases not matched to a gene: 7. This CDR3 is CASSSTGTGRTGELFF. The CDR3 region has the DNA TGTGCCAGCAGCTCGACCGGGACAGGGCGCACCGGGGAGCTGTTTTTT.

The CDR3 DNA is TGTGCCAGCAGGTCGACAGGAGGTAATAGCAATCAGCCCCAGCATTTT. Its translation: CASRSTGGNSNQPQHF. V gene TRBV27 combines with J gene TRBJ1-5, with D possibly being TRBD1 (6 bases). With 6 bases removed from V and 0 bases from J, the gap between germline ends came to 15 bases. Germline V gives CDR1 MNHEY, CDR2 SMNVEV (reference sequence). This CDR3 comprises 16 residues.

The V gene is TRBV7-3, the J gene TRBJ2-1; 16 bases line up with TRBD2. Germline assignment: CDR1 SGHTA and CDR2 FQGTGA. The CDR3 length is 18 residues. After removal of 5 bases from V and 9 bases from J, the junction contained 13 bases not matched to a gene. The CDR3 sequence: CASSPSPGTSGGAGEQFF. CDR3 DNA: TGTGCCAGCAGCCCATCCCCCGGGACTAGCGGGGGGGCGGGTGAGCAGTTCTTC.

The CDR3 DNA follows: TGTGCCAGCAGCCCCCGGACTAGCGGATTCACAGATACGCAGTATTTT. The encoded protein is CASSPRTSGFTDTQYF. The gene calls are TRBV7-2 and TRBJ2-3; 10 nucleotides agree with TRBD2. With 5 bases clipped from V and 2 bases from J, the junction kept 7 bases outside the gene matches. The CDR3 totals 16 residues. The germline CDR1 and CDR2 sequences are SGHTA and FQGNSA.

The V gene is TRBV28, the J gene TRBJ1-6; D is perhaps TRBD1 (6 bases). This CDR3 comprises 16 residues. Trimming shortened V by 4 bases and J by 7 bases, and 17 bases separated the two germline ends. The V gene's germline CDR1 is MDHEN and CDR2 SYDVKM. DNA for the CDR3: TGTGCCAGCAGTTGGGAGCCGGGACAACTCAATTCACCCCTCCACTTT. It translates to CASSWEPGQLNSPLHF.

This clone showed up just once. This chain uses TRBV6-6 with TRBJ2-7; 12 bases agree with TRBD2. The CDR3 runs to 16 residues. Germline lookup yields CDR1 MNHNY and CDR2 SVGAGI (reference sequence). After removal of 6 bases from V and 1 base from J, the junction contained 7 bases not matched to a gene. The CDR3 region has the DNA TGTGCCAGCAGCCCCACTAGCGGGGGGCGATCCTACGAGCAGTACTTC. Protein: CASSPTSGGRSYEQYF.

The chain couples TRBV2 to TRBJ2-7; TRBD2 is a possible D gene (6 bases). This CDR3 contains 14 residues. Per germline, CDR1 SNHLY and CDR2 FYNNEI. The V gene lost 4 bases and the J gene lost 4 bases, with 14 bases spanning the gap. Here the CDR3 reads CASSVSNGGYEQYF. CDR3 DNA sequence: TGTGCCAGCAGTGTTTCTAACGGGGGATACGAGCAGTACTTC.

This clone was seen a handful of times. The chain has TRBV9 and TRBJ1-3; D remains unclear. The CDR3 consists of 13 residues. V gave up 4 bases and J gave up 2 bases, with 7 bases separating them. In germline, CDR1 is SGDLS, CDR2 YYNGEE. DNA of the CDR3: TGTGCCAGCAGCCCTACAGCTGGAAACACCATATATTTT. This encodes CASSPTAGNTIYF.

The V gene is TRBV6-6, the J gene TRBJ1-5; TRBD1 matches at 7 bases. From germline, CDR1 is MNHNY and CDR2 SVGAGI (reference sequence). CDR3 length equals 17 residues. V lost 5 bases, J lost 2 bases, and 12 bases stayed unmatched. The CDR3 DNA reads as TGTGCCAGCAGTCGAACAGGGGTGGGGGAGGGCAATCAGCCCCAGCATTTT. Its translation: CASSRTGVGEGNQPQHF.

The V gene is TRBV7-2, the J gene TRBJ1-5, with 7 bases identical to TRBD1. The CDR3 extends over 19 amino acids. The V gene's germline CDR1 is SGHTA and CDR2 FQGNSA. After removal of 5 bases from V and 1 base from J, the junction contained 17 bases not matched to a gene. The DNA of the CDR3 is TGTGCCAGCAGCCCCCGGCGAGAGACAGGGTGGTTAAGCAATCAGCCCCAGCATTTT. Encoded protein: CASSPRRETGWLSNQPQHF.